Detailed here is one T cell receptor (beta chain). It lacks a known antigen. Base quality data are lacking; no much larger clone is found one base away. The CDR3 regions of human TCRbeta chains were analyzed by immunosequencing. The original methods were these. Repertoire TCRs were checked for matches against a reference library of SARS-CoV-2-specific TCRs that had been generated using the MIRA antigen-specificity platform. Breadth was defined as the fraction of unique TCRs that were SARS-CoV-2-associated. Depth was defined as the fraction of total T cells that were SARS-CoV-2-associated. Using the MIRA data, each spike-specific TCR was mapped to the spike region that the TCR reacts to and placed in a CD4 or CD8 class. Log10-transformed breadth and depth values were compared by one-way ANOVA with Sidak's multiple comparisons tests. As stored in TCRdb, this immuneACCESS dataset retains in-frame rearrangements with V and J assigned. A fraction of the clones does not appear; measured against another copy, unresolved V genes explain less than half of the discrepancy, and the remainder lacks a known reason. V and J calls and clone size are given by that table; D and trimming were obtained from the DNA. The sample table lists around 99,000 clones, around nine tenths of them with a count of one. The top ten constitute roughly 21% of the sample.

The data were taken from a study of T cell responses to AZD1222 COVID-19 vaccine listed by TCRdb under 2021. In terms of the full investigation: Because spike-specific TCR depth and breadth did not differ between the two schedules, AZD1222 recipients who got a second dose at roughly 4 weeks were pooled with those who got a second dose at roughly 12 weeks. Trial participants were enrolled into age subgroups of 18-55, 56-69 and 70-plus years, which contained about 150, 28 and 57 TCR-sequenced participants, respectively. A total of under 250 trial participants underwent TCR sequencing, of whom about 200 had received two doses of AZD1222 and around 26 had received two doses of the MenACWY control vaccine.

Study-wide conclusions, independent of this receptor: CD4 TCRs associated with the vaccine covered the entire spike protein, and the dominant responses were in regions 160-218 and 743-854. Most participants were white British and females outnumbered males, and the authors suggested that clonal diversity may have been underestimated. After two AZD1222 doses, spike-specific TCR breadth and depth were significantly higher than at day 0 and than in MenACWY recipients. Conclusions about previously exposed vaccinees are limited because only six or seven AZD1222 recipients were SARS-CoV-2 seropositive at baseline. The 56-69-year group was small, and its depth increase did not reach significance, likely because of low power. Reportedly, almost half of the unique spike-specific TCRs recognized epitopes lying outside the regions that are mutated in the B.1.351 and B.1.1.7 variants. Because no day 14 peak-response samples were available, repertoires were characterized only after the peak T cell response.

The intended sense of this specimen's time point label: baseline before first vaccination. Vaccinee samples came from UK trials COV001 and COV002, including a single-blind randomized controlled phase 2/3 trial of AZD1222 (ChAdOx1 nCoV-19) in healthy adults. Trial participant PBMC samples were collected at day 0 and day 28 after the second dose for TCRbeta chain sequencing. The sample in question was peripheral blood, obtained on day 0 of AZD1222 vaccination. The sequence derives from an adult in good health.

The CDR3 corresponds to CSVAADRVTFGYTF. The DNA sequence reads TGCAGCGTTGCCGCGGACAGGGTTACTTTCGGCTACACCTTC. Recombination joined TRBV29-1 with TRBJ1-2; 8 central bases correspond to TRBD1. From its cysteine to its phenylalanine, the CDR3 spans 14 amino acids. The CDR3 DNA has 42 bases and is translated from base 1. CDR1 and CDR2, per the germline V gene, are SQVTM and ANQGSEA. The germline V and J ends show losses of 4 bases and 8 bases respectively, and no gene match explains 12 bases of the junction.